This TCR beta chain is drawn from a study of blood T cells in healthy people across ages. Study in general: Capturing about one barcoded beta molecule per two T cells was achieved by template switching.

No fewer than 6.5 million PBMCs went into each sample. Only one count was recorded for this clonotype. Its antigen remains unidentified. The authors ran a second PCR of about 7 to 11 cycles using a sample-barcoded 5' primer and a J-beta primer mix. TCRdb re-derived calls from the 5' RACE reads in MiXCR, one entry per CDR3 protein. The sample lists under 1,000,000 distinct CDR3 sequences, 46% occurring once. Trimming removed 6 bases from V and 10 bases from J, with 31 bases in between. CDR1 and CDR2 from the germline V gene are DFQATT and SNEGSKA (reference sequence). This CDR3 has 16 residues. General observations from the study: More naive CD4+ cells and higher diversity marked long-lived donors relative to aged donors. Estimated diversity across one million T cells was deemed an underestimate.

V usage is TRBV20-1 and J usage is TRBJ2-7, with D possibly TRBD2 on 5 matching bases. The sequencing sample was made of blood. This receptor was identified in a man older than 75 in good health. The DNA of the CDR3 is TGCAGTGCCAATCACCGGGATCCGAGATGGAGAGACCTCCAGTACTTC. Translated, it gives CSANHRDPRWRDLQYF.